This T cell receptor (beta chain) was captured in a study of molecular identifiers for immune sequencing clone quantification. It was with previously described methods and listed TCR primers that bulk TCR libraries were made. MiXCR, applied by TCRdb to the PCR reads, yields one record per CDR3 protein. The data hold about half a million distinct CDR3 sequences, with roughly a fifth observed a single time. Construction of naive CD8 libraries employed roughly 18,000 to 1,100,000 sorted cells together with 10%, 30% or 50% RNA. This clonotype occurred many times. The V end was cut by 7 bases, the J end by 5 bases, with 17 bases between. The CDR3 totals 15 residues.

Sequenced material: naive CD8+ T cells from blood, with Jurkat cell RNA spiked in. Documented subset: FACS-sorted CD8+CD4-CCR7+CD45RA+ naive T cells. The genes are TRBV12-3 or TRBV12-4 and TRBJ1-4; perhaps TRBD1 as D (5 bases). The TCR sequence derives from a human donor in good health. Some libraries in this study had Jurkat cell RNA spiked in. The CDR3 spells CASTATGTENEKLFF. The DNA of the CDR3 is TGTGCCAGCACCGCAACCGGGACGGAGAATGAAAAACTGTTTTTT.